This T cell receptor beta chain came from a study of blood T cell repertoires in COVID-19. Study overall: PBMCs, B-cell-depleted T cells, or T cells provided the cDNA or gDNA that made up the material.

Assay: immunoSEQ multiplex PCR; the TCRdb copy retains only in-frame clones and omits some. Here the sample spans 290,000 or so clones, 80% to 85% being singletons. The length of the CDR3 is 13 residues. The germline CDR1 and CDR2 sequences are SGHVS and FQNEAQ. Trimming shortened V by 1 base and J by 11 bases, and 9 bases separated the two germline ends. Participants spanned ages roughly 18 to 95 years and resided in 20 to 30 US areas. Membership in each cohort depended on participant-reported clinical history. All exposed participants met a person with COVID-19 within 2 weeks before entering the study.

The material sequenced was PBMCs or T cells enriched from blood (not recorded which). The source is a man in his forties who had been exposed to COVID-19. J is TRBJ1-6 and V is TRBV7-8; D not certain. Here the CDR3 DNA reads TGTGCCAGCAGCTTAGACCGGGAAGCACCCCTCCACTTT. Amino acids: CASSLDREAPLHF.